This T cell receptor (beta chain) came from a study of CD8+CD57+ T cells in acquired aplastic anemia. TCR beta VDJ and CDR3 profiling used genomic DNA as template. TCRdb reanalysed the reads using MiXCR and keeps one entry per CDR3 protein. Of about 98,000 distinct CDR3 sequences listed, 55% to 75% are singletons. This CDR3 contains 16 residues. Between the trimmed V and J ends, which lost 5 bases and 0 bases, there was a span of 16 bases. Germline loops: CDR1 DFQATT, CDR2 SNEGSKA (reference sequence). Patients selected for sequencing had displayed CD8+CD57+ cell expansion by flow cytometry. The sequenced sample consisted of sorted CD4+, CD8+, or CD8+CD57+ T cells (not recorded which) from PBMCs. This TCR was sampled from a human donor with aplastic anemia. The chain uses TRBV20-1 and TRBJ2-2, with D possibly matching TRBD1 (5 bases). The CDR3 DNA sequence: TGCAGTGCTGTAAGTAACAGGAGACCGAACACCGGGGAGCTGTTTTTT. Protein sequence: CSAVSNRRPNTGELFF.